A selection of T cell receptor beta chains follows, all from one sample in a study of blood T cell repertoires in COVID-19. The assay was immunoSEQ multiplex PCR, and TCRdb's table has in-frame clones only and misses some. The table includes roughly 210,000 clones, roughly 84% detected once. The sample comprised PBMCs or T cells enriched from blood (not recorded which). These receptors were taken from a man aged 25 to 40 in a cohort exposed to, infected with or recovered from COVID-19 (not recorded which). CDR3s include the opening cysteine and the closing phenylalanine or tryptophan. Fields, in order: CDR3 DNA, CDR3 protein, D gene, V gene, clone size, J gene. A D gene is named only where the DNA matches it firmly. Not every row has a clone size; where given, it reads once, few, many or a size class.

TGTGCCAGCAGCTTAGGGGGACTAGCGGGTTTTCACCGGCGGCTGTTCTTC | CASSLGGLAGFHRRLFF | TRBD2 | TRBV7-9 | NA | TRBJ2-1
TGTGCCAGCAGCTTGCGACGGGAACGGGACACTGAAGCTTTCTTT | CASSLRRERDTEAFF | NA | TRBV5-4 | NA | TRBJ1-1
TGCGCCAGCCGACCGGTGGACAGGGGAAATTCACCCCTCCACTTT | CASRPVDRGNSPLHF | TRBD1 | TRBV5-1 | NA | TRBJ1-6
TGTGCCAGCAGCTTAAGCCTAGCGGGATTCAATGAGCAGTTCTTC | CASSLSLAGFNEQFF | TRBD2 | TRBV11-2 | NA | TRBJ2-1
TGTGCTAGCAGCTTAGACATACAGGGGGCTGGGGATGAGCAGTTCTTC | CASSLDIQGAGDEQFF | TRBD1 | TRBV7-7 | many | TRBJ2-1
TGTGCCAGCAAAGCAGGCCTCTCCTACGAGCAGTACTTC | CASKAGLSYEQYF | NA | TRBV28 | NA | TRBJ2-7
TGTGCCACCAGTGATACGGGACTAGCGGGAGGGAATGAGCAGTTCTTC | CATSDTGLAGGNEQFF | TRBD2 | TRBV24-1 | NA | TRBJ2-1
TGTGCCAGCAGCTTAGGGCTGCACTCTGGGGCCAACGTCCTGACTTTC | CASSLGLHSGANVLTF | NA | TRBV7-9 | NA | TRBJ2-6
TGTGCCAGCAGCTTAATGCGGAGCACTGAAGCTTTCTTT | CASSLMRSTEAFF | NA | TRBV7-3 | few | TRBJ1-1
TGTGCCAGCACCGCCAAGGGGAACACCATATATTTT | CASTAKGNTIYF | NA | TRBV7-8 | NA | TRBJ1-3
TGTGCCAGCAGCTTGGGGGCAGCCAAAAACATTCAGTACTTC | CASSLGAAKNIQYF | NA | TRBV5-8 | NA | TRBJ2-4
TGTGCCAGCAGGCCGACTAGCGGGAGGGGGGAGACCCAGTACTTC | CASRPTSGRGETQYF | TRBD2 | TRBV7-8 | NA | TRBJ2-5
TGTGCCAGTCACGGACAGGGGCCCTCCTTTGAGCAGTTCTTC | CASHGQGPSFEQFF | TRBD1 | TRBV28 | NA | TRBJ2-1
TGTGCCAGCAGTTTCCGGGGAGATACGCAGTATTTT | CASSFRGDTQYF | NA | TRBV27 | NA | TRBJ2-3
TGTGCCAGCAGCAAGGACAGGAACTATGGCTACACCTTC | CASSKDRNYGYTF | TRBD1 | TRBV7-2 | NA | TRBJ1-2
TGTGCCAGCAGCCCCCGACTAGCGGGAGTGTCTACAGATACGCAGTATTTT | CASSPRLAGVSTDTQYF | TRBD2 | TRBV4-2 | NA | TRBJ2-3
TGTGCCACCAGCCCCGGTGTTGGCAGGGAGGGTGAAGCTTTCTTT | CATSPGVGREGEAFF | NA | TRBV15 | few | TRBJ1-1
TGTGCCAGCAGCTATGGCGGCACTGAAGCTTTCTTT | CASSYGGTEAFF | NA | TRBV5-4 | NA | TRBJ1-1
TGCGCCAGCAGCCACATCGGAGGGGCGGGGAGCTCCTACAATGAGCAGTTCTTC | CASSHIGGAGSSYNEQFF | NA | TRBV5-1 | once | TRBJ2-1
TGTGCCAGCAGTCCGACGACAGGCCGGAGCTCACCCCTCCACTTT | CASSPTTGRSSPLHF | NA | TRBV28 | NA | TRBJ1-6
TGTGCCAGCAGCGGACAGGGCGACTTCGGCTACACCTTC | CASSGQGDFGYTF | TRBD1 | TRBV27 | NA | TRBJ1-2
TGTGCCAGCAGTGAGGGGACAGGGGGCTTTGCCAAAAACATTCAGTACTTC | CASSEGTGGFAKNIQYF | TRBD1 | TRBV2 | NA | TRBJ2-4
TGCGCCAGCAGCCAAAACCGGGACACTGAGCAGTACTTC | CASSQNRDTEQYF | NA | TRBV4-3 | NA | TRBJ2-7
TGTGCCAGCAGTCCCGCTCCCCCAGGGGGAGGAGAGACCCAGTACTTC | CASSPAPPGGGETQYF | NA | TRBV13 | NA | TRBJ2-5
TGTGCCAGCAGCTGGGATCTGATACTAGCGGACCCCTCGGTAGTAGACGAGCAGTACTTC | CASSWDLILADPSVVDEQYF | TRBD2 | TRBV7-8 | few | TRBJ2-7
TGTGCCAGCAGCGTAGGGGGGCTGGAGGTTTTAAACTATGGCTACACCTTC | CASSVGGLEVLNYGYTF | NA | TRBV9 | NA | TRBJ1-2
TGTGCCAGCAGTTTGGAGGGATGGAACACTGAAGCTTTCTTT | CASSLEGWNTEAFF | NA | TRBV27 | NA | TRBJ1-1
TGCAGCGTTGAAGCGGGACAGGGCCACGAGCAGTACTTC | CSVEAGQGHEQYF | TRBD1 | TRBV29-1 | NA | TRBJ2-7
TGTGCCAGCAGCTTAAGTGGGACTCCCTACGAGCAGTACTTC | CASSLSGTPYEQYF | NA | TRBV7-2 | NA | TRBJ2-7
TGTGCCAGCAGTTACACACGGGACAGGGTCGTCAATGAGCAGTTCTTC | CASSYTRDRVVNEQFF | TRBD1 | TRBV28 | once | TRBJ2-1
TGTGCCAGCAGTTTACCGTCGATAGCGGGGGAAAAACTGTTTTTT | CASSLPSIAGEKLFF | NA | TRBV28 | once | TRBJ1-4
TGTGCCAGCTCACCAGCGGGGGCAGTTGGCACTGAAGCTTTCTTT | CASSPAGAVGTEAFF | NA | TRBV18 | once | TRBJ1-1
TGTGCCAGCAGTTTCTCTACAGGACGGGAGCAGTACTTC | CASSFSTGREQYF | NA | TRBV28 | NA | TRBJ2-7
TGTGCCACAAGACAGGGGGGCAATGAGCAGTTCTTC | CATRQGGNEQFF | TRBD1 | TRBV19 | NA | TRBJ2-1
TGTGCCAGCAGTCGGGATTCACCCCTCCACTTT | CASSRDSPLHF | NA | TRBV28 | NA | TRBJ1-6
TGTGCCAGCCTCGAAGCGGGAGGGTTATACAATGAGCAGTTCTTC | CASLEAGGLYNEQFF | TRBD2 | TRBV5-4 | once | TRBJ2-1
TGTGCCAGCTCACCGGACAGGGGCCCGCTTATGGGGGGCTACACCTTC | CASSPDRGPLMGGYTF | TRBD1 | TRBV18 | NA | TRBJ1-2
TGCAGTGCTAGACTAGTCTACGAGCAGTACTTC | CSARLVYEQYF | NA | TRBV20-1 | few | TRBJ2-7
TGTGCCAGCACTCCGAACACAGGGGCGAACTATGGCTACACCTTC | CASTPNTGANYGYTF | TRBD1 | TRBV7-2 | NA | TRBJ1-2
TGTGCCAGCACATGGACAGGGGGGACCACCGGGGAGCTGTTTTTT | CASTWTGGTTGELFF | TRBD1 | TRBV28 | NA | TRBJ2-2
TGCGCCAGCACTAAGACCGGGACAGGGTATGAAAAACTGTTTTTT | CASTKTGTGYEKLFF | TRBD1 | TRBV4-1 | NA | TRBJ1-4
TGTGCCAGCTCACCAGGGGGCGCTTCTGAAGCTTTCTTT | CASSPGGASEAFF | NA | TRBV18 | once | TRBJ1-1
TGTGCCAGCAGTTGGCTAGCGGGAACCTACGAGCAGTACTTC | CASSWLAGTYEQYF | TRBD2 | TRBV6-2/TRBV6-3 | NA | TRBJ2-7
TGTGCCAGCCGTCAACGGAAGGGGGACACCGGGGAGCTGTTTTTT | CASRQRKGDTGELFF | NA | TRBV7-9 | NA | TRBJ2-2
TGTGCCAGCAGCCGTGGGACTAGCGGCTTTGGGGCCGGGGAGCTGTTTTTT | CASSRGTSGFGAGELFF | TRBD2 | TRBV7-3 | NA | TRBJ2-2
TGTGCCAGCAGTACGACAGGGGAGAAGTACGAGCAGTACTTC | CASSTTGEKYEQYF | TRBD1 | TRBV27 | NA | TRBJ2-7
TGTGCCAGCAGATACGGGACAGGAAATAGCAATCAGCCCCAGCATTTT | CASRYGTGNSNQPQHF | TRBD1 | TRBV6-5 | NA | TRBJ1-5
TGTGCCAGCAGCTTGGTAGCAGGATGGAGGTACGAGCAGTACTTC | CASSLVAGWRYEQYF | NA | TRBV5-6 | NA | TRBJ2-7
TGTGCCAGCAGCCCATACACCGGGGAGCTGTTTTTT | CASSPYTGELFF | NA | TRBV7-9 | once | TRBJ2-2
TGTGCCAGCAGCTTATCTGCGGGGGATCTTAACTATGGCTACACCTTC | CASSLSAGDLNYGYTF | NA | TRBV5-6 | NA | TRBJ1-2
TGTGCCAGCAGTTTCCGTAGACTTCTCGCAGTGAACACTGAAGCTTTCTTT | CASSFRRLLAVNTEAFF | NA | TRBV27 | NA | TRBJ1-1
TGTGCCAGCAGCGCCTCCCCGAGTAATGAAGCTTTCTTT | CASSASPSNEAFF | NA | TRBV13 | NA | TRBJ1-1
TGTGCCAGCAGTCTTCGGACTAGCGGGAGGATTCTTCCCTACGAGCAGTACTTC | CASSLRTSGRILPYEQYF | TRBD2 | TRBV27 | NA | TRBJ2-7
TGCGCCAGCAGCTTGGATGGCAGAAATAATTCACCCCTCCACTTT | CASSLDGRNNSPLHF | NA | TRBV5-1 | few | TRBJ1-6